The 20 T cell receptor beta chains given below trace back to one sample, sequenced in a study of neurological immune-mediated disorders. TCRdb re-called the 5' RACE reads through MiXCR, storing one row per CDR3 protein. The table shows some 65,000 distinct CDR3 sequences, with about 4% occurring only once. Sequencing was done on a sample of PBMCs. The receptor source for this set is a man aged 45 to 65 with multiple sclerosis.

This clonotype was observed a few times. V and J are TRBV18 and TRBJ1-2; possible D gene TRBD1, 5 bases. CDR1 and CDR2 (germline): KGHSH, LQKENI. V was clipped by 2 bases and J by 2 bases, with 15 bases between them. This CDR3 is built from 16 residues. The CDR3 DNA sequence: TGTGCCAGCTCACCATACTCCGGGGGAAAAAACTATGGCTACACCTTC. This gives the protein CASSPYSGGKNYGYTF.

This clonotype was seen ten or more times. This chain joins TRBV12-3 or TRBV12-4 and TRBJ1-1, with TRBD1 identical over 7 bases. V was pared by 6 bases and J by 1 base, with 5 bases of the junction left unmatched. The CDR3 has 14 residues. CDR3 DNA: TGTGCCAGCAGGCGGGACAGACAGAACACTGAAGCTTTCTTT. It codes for CASRRDRQNTEAFF.

Many counts were recorded for this clonotype. The gene calls are TRBV18 and TRBJ1-1; 8 bases map to TRBD1. Germline V CDR1 and CDR2: KGHSH, LQKENI. Unmatched junction bases numbered 6, after V lost 3 bases and J lost 3 bases. This CDR3 has 15 residues. The CDR3 here is CASSPGTGLDTEAFF. In DNA, the CDR3 is TGTGCCAGCTCACCGGGGACAGGCTTGGACACTGAAGCTTTCTTT.

This clonotype has at least ten counts. V and J are TRBV10-3 and TRBJ2-7; the match to TRBD1 covers 12 bases. V was pared by 6 bases and J by 4 bases, with 4 bases of the junction left unmatched. Germline-derived CDR1 and CDR2 are ENHRY and SYGVKD. The CDR3 runs to 14 residues. CDR3 nucleotides: TGTGCCATCAGCGGGACAGGGGGCAGGTACGAGCAGTACGTC. It specifies CAISGTGGRYEQYV.

This clonotype has a count of ten or more. The V gene is TRBV20-1, the J gene TRBJ2-7; TRBD1 matches 8 bases. The germline CDR1 and CDR2 sequences are DFQATT and SNEGSKA (reference sequence). The trim removed 0 bases at V and 0 bases at J, leaving 7 bases unmatched. The CDR3 runs to 16 residues. The CDR3 DNA is TGCAGTGCTAGAGAGGAGGACAGGGTGCGCTCCTACGAGCAGTACGTC. This encodes CSAREEDRVRSYEQYV.

This clonotype was counted at least ten times. The chain combines TRBV3-1 with TRBJ1-3, with unresolved D. Germline CDR1 reads LGHDT; CDR2 reads YNNKEL (reference sequence). This CDR3 has 15 residues. V was shortened by 0 bases and J by 8 bases, with 14 bases between the two germline ends. The CDR3 DNA reads as TGTGCCAGCAGCCAAGATCTTTTGCAGGCGGACACCATATATTTT. Translated, it gives CASSQDLLQADTIYF.

This clonotype occurred many times. V usage is TRBV12-3 or TRBV12-4 and J usage is TRBJ2-3; D uncertain. The CDR3 is 12 residues long. V lost 6 bases and J lost 0, with 4 bases in between. The CDR3 loop is CASRQSTDTQYF. In nucleotides, the CDR3 is TGTGCCAGCAGGCAAAGCACAGATACGCAGTATTTT.

This clonotype was seen repeatedly, ten times or more. The rearrangement uses TRBV20-1 and TRBJ1-2; 12 nucleotides agree with TRBD1. The CDR3 runs 18 residues. J lost 2 bases, V lost 5 bases, and 15 bases had no gene match. Germline assignment: CDR1 DFQATT and CDR2 SNEGSKA (reference sequence). Here the CDR3 DNA reads TGCAGTGCTCTAGGCGTAATGGGGACAGGGGGCTGGAACTATGGCTACACCTTC. It yields the protein CSALGVMGTGGWNYGYTF.

This clonotype appeared many times. This chain uses TRBV5-1 with TRBJ2-6; tentative D call: TRBD1 (6 bases). Trimming pared 2 bases from V and 4 bases from J, leaving 13 bases between. The CDR3 spans 16 residues. CDR1 is SGHRS, CDR2 YFSETQ, per germline. The CDR3 DNA is TGCGCCAGCAGCTTAGTGGGGGCACACGGGGCCAACGTCCTGACTTTC. It is translated as CASSLVGAHGANVLTF.

Ten or more counts support this clonotype. The chain links TRBV5-1 to TRBJ1-2; 9 nucleotides match TRBD1. The V gene end was trimmed by 4 bases and the J gene end by 6 bases; junction bases not matched to a gene: 7. This CDR3 region has 14 residues. The germline V gene has CDR1 SGHRS and CDR2 YFSETQ. CDR3 sequence reads: CASSVRTGAHGYTF. The CDR3 DNA is TGCGCCAGCAGCGTACGGACAGGGGCCCATGGCTACACCTTC.

This clonotype appeared many times. The CDR3 DNA follows: TGTGCCAGCAGCCCTCTGGGACAGGAGGGCTACACCTTC. This encodes CASSPLGQEGYTF. This sequence joins TRBV7-9 and TRBJ1-2; TRBD1 aligns across 8 bases. The germline gives CDR1 SEHNR, CDR2 FQNEAQ (reference sequence). J lost 8 bases, V lost 5 bases, and 7 bases had no gene match. CDR3 size: 13 residues.

In its sample, this clonotype was seen many times. The chain couples TRBV6-6 to TRBJ1-5; TRBD1 might be the D (5 bases). CDR3 size: 15 residues. The germline gives CDR1 MNHNY, CDR2 SVGAGI (reference sequence). The germline V and J ends were trimmed by 2 bases and 0 bases, with 8 bases remaining between them. The CDR3 protein is CASSYRQNSNQPQHF. The CDR3 DNA follows: TGTGCCAGCAGTTACCGACAGAATAGCAATCAGCCCCAGCATTTT.

This clonotype was seen repeatedly, ten times or more. V gene TRBV7-9 combines with J gene TRBJ1-2; D not certain. The CDR3 has 13 amino acids. Germline V gives CDR1 SEHNR, CDR2 FQNEAQ (reference sequence). Trimming pared 1 base from V and 3 bases from J, leaving 6 bases between. This chain's CDR3 is CASSLEPDYGYTF. The CDR3 DNA reads TGTGCCAGCAGCTTAGAGCCGGACTATGGCTACACCTTC.

This clonotype was observed once. The CDR3 nucleotides read TGCGCCAGCAGCCGGGGACGCACCACAGATACGCAGTATTTT. The encoded protein is CASSRGRTTDTQYF. The chain uses TRBV10-1 and TRBJ2-3, with D perhaps TRBD1 or TRBD2 (5 bases each). The CDR3 consists of 14 residues. The V end lost 6 bases, the J end lost 2 bases, and 12 bases lay between the germline ends. Germline loops: CDR1 WNHNN, CDR2 SYGVQD (reference sequence).

This clonotype came up many times. J is TRBJ1-4 and V is TRBV27; a weak D match, TRBD1 (6 bases). The CDR3 runs to 14 residues. In germline, CDR1 is MNHEY, CDR2 SMNVEV (reference sequence). Trimming took 6 bases from V and 5 from J, leaving 13 bases between them. The CDR3 DNA is TGTGCCAGCAGGCAAGACAGGATAAATGAAAAACTGTTTTTT. Its translation is CASRQDRINEKLFF.

This clonotype was picked up many times. The chain combines TRBV4-1 with TRBJ2-7, with TRBD1 matching 10 bases. Germline CDR1 MGHRA, CDR2 YSYEKL. The CDR3 loop spans 17 amino acids. V lost 3 bases to trimming and J lost 4 bases; unmatched junction nucleotides: 12. CDR3: CASSQAYLTGGFYEQYF. In nucleotides, the CDR3 is TGCGCCAGCAGCCAGGCCTATCTGACAGGGGGCTTTTACGAGCAGTACTTC.

This clonotype was picked up a small number of times. This sequence joins TRBV7-9 and TRBJ2-1; a possible D gene is TRBD2 (6 bases). Germline CDR1 SEHNR, CDR2 FQNEAQ (reference sequence). The ends were cut back, 6 bases at V and 0 bases at J, with 12 bases in the middle. The CDR3 is made up of 15 amino acids. CDR3 nucleotides: TGTGCCAGCAGTTCTGGAGCGGGCTCCTACAATGAGCAGTTCTTC. Translation: CASSSGAGSYNEQFF.

This clonotype was observed at least ten times. This chain connects TRBV3-1 to TRBJ1-2; TRBD1 matches at 7 bases. CDR1 and CDR2 (germline): LGHDT, YNNKEL (reference sequence). J lost 4 bases, V lost 4 bases, and 9 bases had no gene match. The length of the CDR3 is 15 residues. As DNA, the CDR3 is TGTGCCAGCAGCCCCCCATTGGCAGGGGGCTATGGCTACACCTTC. Residues: CASSPPLAGGYGYTF.

As regards this clonotype: The junction departs from the called germline gene at one end, perhaps through a read error. The CDR3 is CSARDPASNQPQNF. The DNA for the CDR3 is TGCAGTGCTAGAGATCCAGCTAGCAATCAGCCCCAGAATTTT. V gene TRBV20-1 combines with J gene TRBJ1-5; no firm D call. This CDR3 spans 14 amino acids. In germline, CDR1 is DFQATT, CDR2 SNEGSKA (reference sequence).

This clonotype has ten or more counts. Here the CDR3 DNA reads TGTGCCAGCAGTCCCGACAGGGTATCAGGTGGCTACACCTTC. Protein sequence: CASSPDRVSGGYTF. The chain employs TRBV6-5 and TRBJ1-2; 7 positions match TRBD1. The V segment lost 5 bases and the J segment 7 bases; nucleotides outside the gene matches: 10. Germline V CDR1 and CDR2: MNHEY, SVGAGI. The length of the CDR3 is 14 residues.